Shown below are 4 T cell receptor beta chains from a single sample sequenced in a study of T cells after yellow fever vaccination. TCRdb re-derived calls from the 5' RACE reads in MiXCR, one entry per CDR3 protein. Of under 600,000 distinct CDR3 sequences in the sample, just over 20% were seen once. This specimen was PBMCs, taken about 20 days after the first yellow fever vaccination. These receptors were taken from a man aged 18-30 years who received the YFV17D yellow fever vaccine.

This clonotype has only a few counts. The chain has TRBV7-9 and TRBJ2-1; 14 nucleotides line up with TRBD2. Germline CDR1 is SEHNR and CDR2 is FQNEAQ (reference sequence). Unmatched junction bases numbered 12, after V lost 7 bases and J lost 4 bases. The CDR3 length is 18 residues. The CDR3 DNA follows: TGTGCCAGCAACCTACGGCGGACTAGCGGGGGGATTTACAATGAGCAGTTCTTC. Amino acid sequence: CASNLRRTSGGIYNEQFF.

This chain links TRBV7-6 with TRBJ2-3, with D possibly being TRBD1 (5 bases). V was pared by 5 bases and J by 5 bases, with 14 bases between. This CDR3 spans 14 amino acids. Germline-derived CDR1 and CDR2 are SGHVS and FNYEAQ. CDR3 sequence reads: CASSAGWGRDTQYF. As DNA, the CDR3 is TGTGCCAGCAGCGCCGGCTGGGGCAGAGATACGCAGTATTTT. The entire variable domain, with the rest obtained from reference TRBV7-6 and TRBJ2-3, is as follows: GAGVSQSPRYKVTKRGQDVALRCDPISGHVSLYWYRQALGQGPEFLTYFNYEAQQDKSGLPNDRFSAERPEGSISTLTIQRTEQRDSAMYRCASSAGWGRDTQYFGPGTRLTVL.

This clonotype has more than one count but fewer than ten. J is TRBJ1-5 and V is TRBV12-3 or TRBV12-4, with no clear D. This CDR3 contains 13 residues. V gave up 6 bases and J gave up 7 bases, with 13 bases separating them. DNA of the CDR3: TGTGCCAGCAGATCTACCCTAAGGCAGCCCCAGCATTTT. Translation: CASRSTLRQPQHF.

Relative to its sample, this clonotype is medium-sized. This chain connects TRBV12-3 or TRBV12-4 to TRBJ1-2; D remains ambiguous. V lost 6 bases, J lost 7 bases, and 15 bases lay in between. The CDR3 loop spans 13 amino acids. The CDR3, as DNA: TGTGCCAGCAGCCAAAACCCCCCCGGTGGCTACACCTTC. It codes for CASSQNPPGGYTF.